This TCR beta chain emerged from a study of blood T cell repertoires in COVID-19 (dated by TCRdb to the early 2020s). Study-wide context: The collaborator samples originated in the United States, Italy and Spain and spanned the acute and convalescent phases of COVID-19. The prospective study material was composed of cDNA or gDNA derived from T cells, B-cell-depleted T cells, or PBMCs. Deeply sampled blood TCRbeta repertoires from subjects exposed to, actively infected with, or recovered from COVID-19 were included in the dataset. The repertoires were made available in a free public database intended to serve as a resource for research on the immune response to SARS-CoV-2. Samples were obtained from the ongoing ImmuneRACE study (first 160 participants) and from some 1,200 subjects provided by 6 global collaborators. A de-identified subject ID, COVID-19 status, age in years and sex were almost always included in the sample metadata. Where HLA class I and class II types were available, the types were taken from metadata supplied by the sample provider, not from assay-based typing. The investigation overall reported the following: Clinical and demographic metadata were provided uncurated, with the amount varying by source and participant.

TCRbeta CDR3 regions were amplified from genomic DNA using the immunoSEQ Assay, a bias-controlled multiplex PCR. For the original study's pipeline: Within the assay, amplification of reference gene primers was used to estimate how many nucleated cells each sample contained. Sequence reads were collapsed and filtered to measure the absolute abundance of every unique TCRbeta CDR3 rearrangement. For each sample, productive Simpson clonality was calculated by taking the square root of Simpson's diversity index across productive rearrangements. In its TCRdb copy, this immuneACCESS table keeps in-frame sequences only and misses some clones. Where compared with another copy, unresolved V genes explain less than half of these, and the others have no known cause. V and J calls and clone size come straight from that table; D and trimming were deduced from the DNA. The sample table contains roughly 200,000 clones; only one count was recorded for approximately 85% of them. In total, the top ten clones hold roughly 3% of the sample.

This clone was observed a handful of times. The target of this receptor is not known. Base quality data are lacking; no much larger clone is found one base away. Collaborating institutions collected whole blood in K2EDTA tubes following their own protocols. For TCRbeta analysis, collaborators shipped samples as frozen whole blood, isolated PBMCs, or DNA extracted from either of those sample types. Sequences KGHSH (CDR1) and LQKENI (CDR2) are obtained from the germline V gene. Trimming takes 2 bases from V and 8 bases from J, and the germline ends sit 12 bases apart. The CDR3 has 13 amino acids, counting the end cysteine and phenylalanine. Solely the CDR3 DNA is kept, with 39 bases framed from the first base.

This TCR came from a man aged 55 to 70 with acute or convalescent COVID-19. The chain was built from TRBV18 and TRBJ1-1; the D gene assignment is ambiguous. The material sequenced was peripheral blood. The CDR3 region: CASSPGGSGEAFF. The bases read TGTGCCAGCTCACCAGGAGGATCGGGGGAAGCTTTCTTT. With all but the CDR3 taken from the reference TRBV18 and TRBJ1-1 genes, the full variable domain is: NAGVMQNPRHLVRRRGQEARLRCSPMKGHSHVYWYRQLPEEGLKFMVYLQKENIIDESGMPKERFSAEFPKEGPSILRIQQVVRGDSAAYFCASSPGGSGEAFFGQGTRLTVV.